This is a list of T cell receptor beta chains from one sample in a study of T-cell memory formation after mild COVID-19. TCRdb fed the 5' RACE reads into MiXCR, producing one record per CDR3 protein. The data contain some 210,000 distinct CDR3 sequences, over 9.5% of them singletons. Sequencing was done on a sample of PBMCs or a T cell subset sorted from them (not recorded which). The receptors come from a man between 18 and 35 years old who had mild COVID-19 (a few samples of this study predate the infection). Cell type and time point are not known. Both conserved end residues are part of each CDR3. A D gene is named only where the DNA matches it firmly. Clone size is stated in some rows and not others, as once, few, many or a class when expanded.

J | D | V | size | DNA | CDR3
TRBJ1-1 | . | TRBV4-1 | . | TGCGCCAGCAGGAGCACAGTGAACACTGAAGCTTTCTTT | CASRSTVNTEAFF
TRBJ1-1 | . | TRBV28 | many | TGTGCCAGCAGTTTATCGGGGTTGGTGGGAAGGGGCACTGAAGCTTTCTTT | CASSLSGLVGRGTEAFF
TRBJ1-1 | TRBD1 | TRBV12-3/TRBV12-4 | many | TGTGCCAGCAGTTCGGGACAGCCATCGGCGGGCACTGAAGCTTTCTTT | CASSSGQPSAGTEAFF
TRBJ1-2 | . | TRBV5-1 | few | TGCGCCAGCAGCTGGGACGGGTTGGACGTCTATGGCTACACCTTC | CASSWDGLDVYGYTF
TRBJ1-2 | . | TRBV7-9 | . | TGTGCCAGCAGCTTAGGCAGTCCTGGCTACACCTTC | CASSLGSPGYTF
TRBJ1-5 | TRBD1 | TRBV20-1 | . | TGCAGTGCTAGATCCACCGGGACAGGGGTCTCTAGCAATCAGCCCCAGCATTTT | CSARSTGTGVSSNQPQHF
TRBJ2-4 | TRBD1 | TRBV19 | many | TGTGCCAGTAGTATTCAGACAGGGGGGCAGTACTTC | CASSIQTGGQYF
TRBJ2-2 | . | TRBV20-1 | few | TGCAGTGCTAGAGATCTAGGGGAGGACACCGGGGAGCTGTTTTTT | CSARDLGEDTGELFF
TRBJ2-1 | TRBD2 | TRBV4-1 | . | TGCGCCAGCAGTGGGGCCGGGACTAGCGGGGGGGGCTCCTACAATGAGCAGTTCTTC | CASSGAGTSGGGSYNEQFF
TRBJ1-6 | TRBD1 | TRBV4-1 | . | TGCGCCAGCAGCCCTCAGGGGACAGGGGGCTATAATTCACCCCTCCACTTT | CASSPQGTGGYNSPLHF
TRBJ1-2 | . | TRBV21-1 | . | TGTGCCAGCACCTTCCGGACAGGCGCCTATGGCTACACCTTC | CASTFRTGAYGYTF
TRBJ2-7 | . | TRBV20-1 | . | TGCAGTGCGAATGGGGATCTCTACGAGCAGTACTTC | CSANGDLYEQYF
TRBJ2-5 | TRBD2 | TRBV5-1 | few | TGCGCCAGTCTGGGGGGTAGCGGGGCCACCTACGAGACCCAGTACTTC | CASLGGSGATYETQYF
TRBJ1-5 | . | TRBV18 | few | TGTGCCAGCTCACCACCTGGGGGCAGGGTCGGTCAGCCCCAGCATTTT | CASSPPGGRVGQPQHF
TRBJ2-1 | TRBD2 | TRBV15 | . | TGTGCCACCAGCTCTCGACCGGGACTAGATAAGAATGAGCAGTTCTTC | CATSSRPGLDKNEQFF
TRBJ2-1 | . | TRBV5-1 | few | TGCGCCAGCAGCAAGACTCTTACCGGGGGATACAATGAGCAGTTCTTC | CASSKTLTGGYNEQFF
TRBJ1-3 | TRBD1 | TRBV12-3/TRBV12-4 | . | TGTGCCAGCAGTTTGACAGGGCTTGGAAACACCATATATTTT | CASSLTGLGNTIYF
TRBJ2-3 | TRBD2 | TRBV28 | . | TGTGCCAGCAGTTCAGGACTAGCGGCAGCGGGGACGCAGTATTTT | CASSSGLAAAGTQYF
TRBJ2-1 | . | TRBV29-1 | . | TGCAGCGTTGAACCCGATGGCGGGGAGACCAATGAGCAGTTCTTC | CSVEPDGGETNEQFF
TRBJ2-1 | . | TRBV27 | few | TGTGCCAGCAGTTTTTTCAGGGCCTACAATGAGCAGTTCTTC | CASSFFRAYNEQFF
TRBJ2-1 | . | TRBV29-1 | few | TGCAGCCAGGCAGTTTACAATGAGCAGTTCTTC | CSQAVYNEQFF
TRBJ1-2 | . | TRBV7-2 | few | TGTGCCAGCAGCCTTCATTCCCGCGGCTACACCTTC | CASSLHSRGYTF
TRBJ1-2 | . | TRBV27 | many | TGTGCCAGCAGTTCCAAGGGGGGTGGCTATGGCTACACCTTC | CASSSKGGGYGYTF
TRBJ2-3 | . | TRBV4-3 | . | TGCGCCAGCAGCCAAGATCCCCTAGCTAGCACAGATACGCAGTATTTT | CASSQDPLASTDTQYF
TRBJ1-6 | . | TRBV7-9 | many | TGTGCCAGCAGCTTTTCCCAGGATTCACCCCTCCACTTT | CASSFSQDSPLHF
TRBJ2-1 | . | TRBV24-1 | few | TGTGCCACCAATAAACAGGGATACAATGAGCAGTTCTTC | CATNKQGYNEQFF
TRBJ2-5 | . | TRBV15 | . | TGTGCCACCAGCAGAGTTTTAGGGGGGGAGACCCAGTACTTC | CATSRVLGGETQYF
TRBJ1-3 | . | TRBV5-1 | few | TGCGCCAGCAGCTTGTCCGGAGACTCTGGAAACACCATATATTTT | CASSLSGDSGNTIYF
TRBJ1-5 | . | TRBV12-3/TRBV12-4 | few | TGTGCCAGCAGTTGGGCGGGGAATCAGCCCCAGCATTTT | CASSWAGNQPQHF
TRBJ2-3 | . | TRBV7-9 | few | TGTGCCAGCAGCCCGAGTCGTTGGGGCACAGATACGCAGTATTTT | CASSPSRWGTDTQYF
TRBJ2-6 | TRBD1 | TRBV9 | . | TGTGCCAGCAGCAAAACGGGACAGGGGGCTGGGGCCAACGTCCTGACTTTC | CASSKTGQGAGANVLTF
TRBJ1-6 | TRBD1 | TRBV7-2 | . | TGTGCCAGCAGCATTGGGGACAGGGTCTATTCACCCCTCCACTTT | CASSIGDRVYSPLHF
TRBJ1-2 | . | TRBV18 | many | TGTGCCAGCTCACCTGGTAACGGAGCTAACTATGGCTACACCTTC | CASSPGNGANYGYTF
TRBJ2-5 | TRBD1 | TRBV5-1 | few | TGCGCCAGCAGCTGGGGTACAGGGGGCGGACAAGAGACCCAGTACTTC | CASSWGTGGGQETQYF
TRBJ1-4 | TRBD1 | TRBV7-2 | few | TGTGCCAGCAGCCTCGGGACAGGCGGGAAACTGTTTTTT | CASSLGTGGKLFF
TRBJ1-5 | . | TRBV12-3/TRBV12-4 | many | TGTGCCAGCAGCTCCCAGGGACACAATCAGCCCCAGCATTTT | CASSSQGHNQPQHF
TRBJ2-1 | . | TRBV15 | . | TGTGCCACCGCACGAGGGGGGGACTCCTACAATGAGCAGTTCTTC | CATARGGDSYNEQFF
TRBJ2-2 | . | TRBV11-2 | . | TGTGCCAGCAGCCTCCTGACCCAGGGCGGCGGGGAGCTGTTTTTT | CASSLLTQGGGELFF
TRBJ2-7 | . | TRBV7-2 | few | TGTGCCAGCAGCTTAGATGGTCTTAACTACGAGCAGTACTTC | CASSLDGLNYEQYF
TRBJ2-3 | . | TRBV7-3 | few | TGTGCCAGCAGCTTAAATTATGGAGATACGCAGTATTTT | CASSLNYGDTQYF
TRBJ2-1 | . | TRBV12-3/TRBV12-4 | . | TGTGCCAGCAGTTTAAAGGTAGGAGTCTACAATGAGCAGTTCTTC | CASSLKVGVYNEQFF
TRBJ1-5 | . | TRBV7-2 | few | TGTGCCAGCAGGAAGGGGACTGCCTTGGGTCAGCCCCAGCATTTT | CASRKGTALGQPQHF
TRBJ2-2 | TRBD1 | TRBV19 | . | TGTGCCAGTAGTATGGGACAGGGGGCCGGGGAGCTGTTTTTT | CASSMGQGAGELFF
TRBJ1-1 | . | TRBV7-2 | . | TGTGCCAGCCTAAGGGGCAGGAACACTGAAGCTTTCTTT | CASLRGRNTEAFF
TRBJ2-5 | TRBD2 | TRBV7-7 | few | TGTGCCAGCAGCCAAAACGGGAGGCAAGAGACCCAGTACTTC | CASSQNGRQETQYF
TRBJ2-3 | TRBD1 | TRBV29-1 | . | TGCAGCGTTGGGACCCCAGGGGGCCTCAGCGATACGCAGTATTTT | CSVGTPGGLSDTQYF
TRBJ1-6 | . | TRBV10-3 | . | TGTGCCATCACTCAGGGGTCGGGTTCACCCCTCCACTTT | CAITQGSGSPLHF
TRBJ1-4 | . | TRBV4-3 | . | TGCGCCAGCAGCCAAGACATGTGGGGAGAAAAACTGTTTTTT | CASSQDMWGEKLFF
TRBJ1-3 | . | TRBV20-1 | few | TGCAGTGCTGTGGGACCGCGAAACACCATATATTTT | CSAVGPRNTIYF
TRBJ2-1 | TRBD2 | TRBV7-9 | few | TGTGCCAGCAGCATCATCCCGACTAGCGGGGACTACAATGAGCAGTTCTTC | CASSIIPTSGDYNEQFF
TRBJ1-6 | . | TRBV20-1 | few | TGCAGTGCTAGAGATGGGCGGCTAGCTCAGAATTCACCCCTCCACTTT | CSARDGRLAQNSPLHF
TRBJ2-2 | TRBD2 | TRBV4-2 | few | TGTGCCAGCAGCCTGTTAGCGGGGGGGGACACCGGGGAGCTGTTTTTT | CASSLLAGGDTGELFF
TRBJ2-6 | . | TRBV14 | few | TGTGCCAGCAGCCTGCAGGGTTCTGGGGCCAACTTCCTGACTTTC | CASSLQGSGANFLTF
TRBJ1-2 | . | TRBV5-1 | few | TGCGCCAGCAGCTCGCACCGGGGGCTGAACTATGGCTACACCTTC | CASSSHRGLNYGYTF
TRBJ2-3 | TRBD1 | TRBV7-9 | once | TGTGCCAGCAGCTTAGCCCGGACAGGGCGCACAGATACGCAGTATTTT | CASSLARTGRTDTQYF
TRBJ1-4 | . | TRBV7-2 | few | TGTGCCAGCAGCCCCCAAAGGATTAATGAAAAACTGTTTTTT | CASSPQRINEKLFF
TRBJ2-3 | . | TRBV29-1 | few | TGCAGCGTTGATAGATACAGCACAGATACGCAGTATTTT | CSVDRYSTDTQYF
TRBJ2-5 | TRBD1 | TRBV15 | few | TGTGCCACCAGCAGAGATGACAGGGGTCAGACCCAGTACTTC | CATSRDDRGQTQYF
TRBJ2-3 | TRBD2 | TRBV6-6 | few | TGTGCCAGTCGGGGAGGGGTCGGTAAGCAGTATTTT | CASRGGVGKQYF